This is a list of T cell receptor beta chains from one sample in a study of blood T cell repertoires in COVID-19. The repertoire was sequenced with immunoSEQ multiplex PCR; TCRdb's copy has only in-frame clones and lacks some. The profile shows fewer than 40,000 clones, roughly nine tenths of them singletons. Sequenced: peripheral blood. The receptors derive from a woman of 80 years or more with active or convalescent COVID-19. CDR3s include the opening cysteine and the closing phenylalanine or tryptophan. Fields, in order: clone size, D gene, V gene, J gene, CDR3 length, CDR3 protein, CDR3 DNA. A D gene is named only where the DNA matches it firmly. Part of the rows lack a size; the others show once, few, many or a class for expanded clones.

clone size: .; D gene: .; V gene: TRBV9; J gene: TRBJ2-5; CDR3 length: 12; CDR3 protein: CASSVGLETQYF; CDR3 DNA: TGTGCCAGCAGCGTGGGCTTGGAGACCCAGTACTTC
clone size: once; D gene: TRBD1; V gene: TRBV5-1; J gene: TRBJ2-2; CDR3 length: 15; CDR3 protein: CASSPDRGNTGELFF; CDR3 DNA: TGCGCCAGCAGCCCGGACAGGGGCAACACCGGGGAGCTGTTTTTT
clone size: .; D gene: TRBD1; V gene: TRBV6-4; J gene: TRBJ2-1; CDR3 length: 15; CDR3 protein: CASSDSGQGAYEQFF; CDR3 DNA: TGTGCCAGCAGTGACTCCGGACAGGGTGCTTATGAGCAGTTCTTC
clone size: .; D gene: .; V gene: TRBV18; J gene: TRBJ2-7; CDR3 length: 12; CDR3 protein: CASSLGTGEQYF; CDR3 DNA: TGTGCCAGCTCCCTCGGCACAGGTGAGCAGTACTTC
clone size: .; D gene: TRBD1; V gene: TRBV10-3; J gene: TRBJ1-6; CDR3 length: 15; CDR3 protein: CAISELGQGNSPLHF; CDR3 DNA: TGTGCCATCAGTGAGCTCGGACAGGGGAATTCACCCCTCCACTTT
clone size: .; D gene: TRBD2; V gene: TRBV6-4; J gene: TRBJ2-3; CDR3 length: 16; CDR3 protein: CASSARAGGSTDTQYF; CDR3 DNA: TGTGCCAGCAGTGCCCGTGCGGGGGGGAGCACAGATACGCAGTATTTT
clone size: .; D gene: TRBD1; V gene: TRBV28; J gene: TRBJ1-2; CDR3 length: 15; CDR3 protein: CASHIPGTATYGYTF; CDR3 DNA: TGTGCCAGTCATATCCCCGGGACAGCCACCTATGGCTACACCTTC
clone size: .; D gene: .; V gene: TRBV6-1; J gene: TRBJ1-4; CDR3 length: 16; CDR3 protein: CASSESILSTNEKLFF; CDR3 DNA: TGTGCCAGCAGTGAGTCCATCCTATCAACTAATGAAAAACTGTTTTTT
clone size: .; D gene: TRBD1; V gene: TRBV15; J gene: TRBJ2-2; CDR3 length: 16; CDR3 protein: CATSRGWTGDTGELFF; CDR3 DNA: TGTGCCACCAGCAGAGGCTGGACAGGAGACACCGGGGAGCTGTTTTTT
clone size: .; D gene: .; V gene: TRBV10-2; J gene: TRBJ1-6; CDR3 length: 12; CDR3 protein: CASWHPNSPLHF; CDR3 DNA: TGCGCCAGCTGGCACCCAAATTCACCCCTCCACTTT
clone size: .; D gene: TRBD2; V gene: TRBV9; J gene: TRBJ2-3; CDR3 length: 15; CDR3 protein: CASSVVSGGADTQYF; CDR3 DNA: TGTGCCAGCAGCGTAGTTAGCGGGGGGGCAGATACGCAGTATTTT
clone size: .; D gene: .; V gene: TRBV3-1/TRBV3-2; J gene: TRBJ2-3; CDR3 length: 15; CDR3 protein: CASSARGTNTDTQYF; CDR3 DNA: TGTGCCAGCAGCGCCCGCGGAACGAACACAGATACGCAGTATTTT
clone size: once; D gene: TRBD1; V gene: TRBV6-1; J gene: TRBJ1-2; CDR3 length: 13; CDR3 protein: CASSEGDRQSPTF; CDR3 DNA: TGTGCCAGCAGTGAAGGGGACAGGCAGTCTCCCACCTTC
clone size: .; D gene: TRBD2; V gene: TRBV6-5; J gene: TRBJ2-7; CDR3 length: 14; CDR3 protein: CASKVSGGAWEQYF; CDR3 DNA: TGTGCCAGCAAGGTTAGCGGGGGGGCGTGGGAGCAGTACTTC
clone size: .; D gene: TRBD2; V gene: TRBV28; J gene: TRBJ2-7; CDR3 length: 14; CDR3 protein: CASNIAGGRYEQYF; CDR3 DNA: TGTGCCAGCAATATAGCGGGGGGGAGGTACGAGCAGTACTTC
clone size: once; D gene: .; V gene: TRBV21-1; J gene: TRBJ2-7; CDR3 length: 13; CDR3 protein: CASSKGGAYEQYF; CDR3 DNA: TGTGCCAGCAGCAAGGGGGGAGCCTACGAGCAGTACTTC
clone size: .; D gene: .; V gene: TRBV19; J gene: TRBJ1-1; CDR3 length: 15; CDR3 protein: CASNTGLRGNTEAFF; CDR3 DNA: TGTGCCAGTAATACGGGGTTGCGGGGAAACACTGAAGCTTTCTTT
clone size: .; D gene: TRBD1; V gene: TRBV7-9; J gene: TRBJ1-2; CDR3 length: 16; CDR3 protein: CASSLASPGGGYGYTF; CDR3 DNA: TGTGCCAGCAGCTTAGCATCCCCAGGGGGAGGCTATGGCTACACCTTC
clone size: .; D gene: TRBD2; V gene: TRBV6-1; J gene: TRBJ2-3; CDR3 length: 17; CDR3 protein: CASSAIAGGRSTDTQYF; CDR3 DNA: TGTGCCAGCAGTGCTATAGCGGGGGGCCGAAGCACAGATACGCAGTATTTT
clone size: .; D gene: TRBD2; V gene: TRBV27; J gene: TRBJ2-7; CDR3 length: 17; CDR3 protein: CASSFRTSGGISYEQYF; CDR3 DNA: TGTGCCAGCAGTTTCCGGACTAGCGGGGGCATATCCTACGAGCAGTACTTC
clone size: .; D gene: TRBD1; V gene: TRBV3-1/TRBV3-2; J gene: TRBJ1-1; CDR3 length: 13; CDR3 protein: CASRSTGDTEAFF; CDR3 DNA: TGTGCCAGCAGATCGACAGGGGACACTGAAGCTTTCTTT
clone size: .; D gene: TRBD1; V gene: TRBV11-2; J gene: TRBJ1-5; CDR3 length: 15; CDR3 protein: CASSPGQVSNQPQHF; CDR3 DNA: TGTGCCAGCAGCCCCGGACAGGTTAGCAATCAGCCCCAGCATTTT
clone size: .; D gene: TRBD2; V gene: TRBV18; J gene: TRBJ2-5; CDR3 length: 12; CDR3 protein: CASSRAGGTQYF; CDR3 DNA: TGTGCCAGCTCACGGGCGGGAGGGACCCAGTACTTC
clone size: .; D gene: .; V gene: TRBV18; J gene: TRBJ2-2; CDR3 length: 17; CDR3 protein: CASSPLGPGPNTGELFF; CDR3 DNA: TGTGCCAGCTCACCATTGGGGCCAGGGCCGAACACCGGGGAGCTGTTTTTT
clone size: .; D gene: .; V gene: TRBV12-3/TRBV12-4; J gene: TRBJ1-3; CDR3 length: 13; CDR3 protein: CASAWATGNTIYF; CDR3 DNA: TGTGCCAGCGCGTGGGCGACTGGAAACACCATATATTTT
clone size: .; D gene: TRBD2; V gene: TRBV5-4; J gene: TRBJ2-1; CDR3 length: 16; CDR3 protein: CASINTAGGRGNEQFF; CDR3 DNA: TGTGCCAGCATCAATACAGCGGGGGGGCGAGGCAATGAGCAGTTCTTC
clone size: .; D gene: .; V gene: TRBV5-6; J gene: TRBJ1-2; CDR3 length: 11; CDR3 protein: CASSARYGYTF; CDR3 DNA: TGTGCCAGCAGCGCCAGGTATGGCTACACCTTC
clone size: once; D gene: .; V gene: TRBV6-1; J gene: TRBJ2-1; CDR3 length: 15; CDR3 protein: CASSEESRGSNEQFF; CDR3 DNA: TGTGCCAGCAGTGAAGAGTCCAGAGGGAGCAATGAGCAGTTCTTC
clone size: .; D gene: .; V gene: TRBV25-1; J gene: TRBJ1-4; CDR3 length: 11; CDR3 protein: CASGEDEKLFF; CDR3 DNA: TGTGCCAGCGGGGAGGACGAAAAACTGTTTTTT
clone size: .; D gene: .; V gene: TRBV2; J gene: TRBJ1-1; CDR3 length: 13; CDR3 protein: CASSGVLDTEAFF; CDR3 DNA: TGTGCCAGCAGCGGGGTCTTGGACACTGAAGCTTTCTTT
clone size: .; D gene: .; V gene: TRBV19; J gene: TRBJ1-4; CDR3 length: 16; CDR3 protein: CASSMRQAPKREKLFF; CDR3 DNA: TGTGCCAGTAGTATGAGACAGGCGCCCAAAAGGGAAAAACTGTTTTTT
clone size: .; D gene: .; V gene: TRBV5-3; J gene: TRBJ1-5; CDR3 length: 17; CDR3 protein: CARSSRALQGMNQPQHF; CDR3 DNA: TGTGCCAGAAGCTCCCGCGCCTTACAGGGAATGAATCAGCCCCAGCATTTT
clone size: .; D gene: TRBD1; V gene: TRBV5-1; J gene: TRBJ1-4; CDR3 length: 14; CDR3 protein: CASSPQGAGEKLFF; CDR3 DNA: TGCGCCAGCAGCCCACAGGGGGCTGGGGAAAAACTGTTTTTT
clone size: once; D gene: TRBD2; V gene: TRBV18; J gene: TRBJ2-5; CDR3 length: 18; CDR3 protein: CASSPGPKLAGGLETQYF; CDR3 DNA: TGTGCCAGCTCACCGGGACCCAAACTAGCGGGGGGACTAGAGACCCAGTACTTC
clone size: .; D gene: .; V gene: TRBV19; J gene: TRBJ1-5; CDR3 length: 15; CDR3 protein: CASSIEGRGDQPQHF; CDR3 DNA: TGTGCCAGTAGTATAGAGGGTCGGGGGGATCAGCCCCAGCATTTT
clone size: .; D gene: .; V gene: TRBV2; J gene: TRBJ2-3; CDR3 length: 12; CDR3 protein: CASRYSGDTQYF; CDR3 DNA: TGTGCCAGCAGGTACAGTGGGGATACGCAGTATTTT
clone size: .; D gene: .; V gene: TRBV10-3; J gene: TRBJ2-7; CDR3 length: 13; CDR3 protein: CAILKRGQYEQYF; CDR3 DNA: TGTGCCATCCTTAAGCGGGGACAATACGAGCAGTACTTC
clone size: .; D gene: TRBD1; V gene: TRBV7-3; J gene: TRBJ1-1; CDR3 length: 14; CDR3 protein: CAGSNTGGLGEAFF; CDR3 DNA: TGTGCCGGCAGCAATACAGGGGGCCTGGGTGAAGCTTTCTTT
clone size: .; D gene: TRBD1; V gene: TRBV5-1; J gene: TRBJ2-7; CDR3 length: 15; CDR3 protein: CASRGGQGNSYEQYF; CDR3 DNA: TGCGCCAGCAGGGGGGGACAGGGTAACTCCTACGAGCAGTACTTC
clone size: .; D gene: TRBD2; V gene: TRBV9; J gene: TRBJ2-7; CDR3 length: 15; CDR3 protein: CASSEGLAGGYEQYF; CDR3 DNA: TGTGCCAGCAGCGAGGGGTTAGCGGGGGGCTACGAGCAGTACTTC
clone size: .; D gene: TRBD1; V gene: TRBV18; J gene: TRBJ2-7; CDR3 length: 13; CDR3 protein: CASSPPSTGGQYF; CDR3 DNA: TGTGCCAGCTCACCACCATCTACAGGGGGGCAGTACTTC
clone size: once; D gene: .; V gene: TRBV28; J gene: TRBJ1-5; CDR3 length: 15; CDR3 protein: CASSFTGLGDQPQHF; CDR3 DNA: TGTGCCAGCAGTTTTACAGGGCTAGGGGATCAGCCCCAGCATTTT
clone size: .; D gene: .; V gene: TRBV28; J gene: TRBJ1-3; CDR3 length: 15; CDR3 protein: CASSPPRGSRNTIYF; CDR3 DNA: TGTGCCAGCAGTCCGCCTCGGGGATCTAGAAACACCATATATTTT
clone size: once; D gene: .; V gene: TRBV6-1; J gene: TRBJ1-6; CDR3 length: 14; CDR3 protein: CASSEALNNSPLHF; CDR3 DNA: TGTGCCAGCAGTGAAGCGTTAAATAATTCACCCCTCCACTTT
clone size: .; D gene: .; V gene: TRBV6-6; J gene: TRBJ1-1; CDR3 length: 12; CDR3 protein: CASSEQGTEAFF; CDR3 DNA: TGTGCCAGCAGCGAACAGGGTACCGAAGCTTTCTTT
clone size: .; D gene: .; V gene: TRBV7-6; J gene: TRBJ2-3; CDR3 length: 16; CDR3 protein: CASSLWASAGTDTQYF; CDR3 DNA: TGTGCCAGCAGCTTATGGGCTAGCGCCGGCACAGATACGCAGTATTTT
clone size: .; D gene: TRBD1; V gene: TRBV15; J gene: TRBJ1-2; CDR3 length: 16; CDR3 protein: CATSRSFQGGNYGYTF; CDR3 DNA: TGTGCCACCAGCAGGTCCTTTCAGGGGGGAAACTATGGCTACACCTTC
clone size: .; D gene: TRBD2; V gene: TRBV5-8; J gene: TRBJ2-2; CDR3 length: 16; CDR3 protein: CASSPLGGFDTGELFF; CDR3 DNA: TGTGCCAGCAGTCCCCTCGGGGGGTTTGACACCGGGGAGCTGTTTTTT
clone size: .; D gene: TRBD1; V gene: TRBV5-6; J gene: TRBJ1-3; CDR3 length: 15; CDR3 protein: CASSLRTGTGNTIYF; CDR3 DNA: TGTGCCAGCAGCCTACGGACAGGGACAGGAAACACCATATATTTT
clone size: .; D gene: TRBD2; V gene: TRBV6-1; J gene: TRBJ2-1; CDR3 length: 15; CDR3 protein: CASSEWLAGGSEQFF; CDR3 DNA: TGTGCCAGCAGTGAATGGCTAGCGGGGGGGAGTGAGCAGTTCTTC
clone size: few; D gene: .; V gene: TRBV21-1; J gene: TRBJ1-6; CDR3 length: 17; CDR3 protein: CASSQEDRGPYNSPLHF; CDR3 DNA: TGTGCCAGCAGCCAGGAAGACAGGGGCCCGTATAATTCACCCCTCCACTTT
clone size: .; D gene: .; V gene: TRBV21-1; J gene: TRBJ2-6; CDR3 length: 16; CDR3 protein: CASSKDASSGANVLTF; CDR3 DNA: TGTGCCAGCAGCAAAGACGCGTCCTCTGGGGCCAACGTCCTGACTTTC
clone size: .; D gene: TRBD1; V gene: TRBV14; J gene: TRBJ2-2; CDR3 length: 16; CDR3 protein: CASSQVPTGVPGELFF; CDR3 DNA: TGTGCCAGCAGCCAAGTACCGACAGGGGTCCCCGGGGAGCTGTTTTTT
clone size: few; D gene: .; V gene: TRBV9; J gene: TRBJ2-2; CDR3 length: 14; CDR3 protein: CASSRGWDTGELFF; CDR3 DNA: TGTGCCAGCTCTCGGGGTTGGGACACCGGGGAGCTGTTTTTT
clone size: .; D gene: TRBD2; V gene: TRBV18; J gene: TRBJ2-5; CDR3 length: 16; CDR3 protein: CASSPISGGLQETQYF; CDR3 DNA: TGTGCCAGCTCACCAATAAGCGGGGGGCTCCAAGAGACCCAGTACTTC
clone size: .; D gene: .; V gene: TRBV13; J gene: TRBJ2-1; CDR3 length: 13; CDR3 protein: CASSLYRTNEQFF; CDR3 DNA: TGTGCCAGCAGCTTATACAGAACCAATGAGCAGTTCTTC
clone size: .; D gene: TRBD1; V gene: TRBV7-8; J gene: TRBJ1-5; CDR3 length: 15; CDR3 protein: CASSLAGQANQPQHF; CDR3 DNA: TGTGCCAGCAGCTTAGCGGGACAGGCGAATCAGCCCCAGCATTTT
clone size: .; D gene: TRBD1; V gene: TRBV2; J gene: TRBJ1-2; CDR3 length: 13; CDR3 protein: CASSPGGQRGYTF; CDR3 DNA: TGTGCCAGCAGCCCCGGGGGACAGCGTGGCTACACCTTC
clone size: .; D gene: TRBD1; V gene: TRBV7-9; J gene: TRBJ1-2; CDR3 length: 16; CDR3 protein: CASSLAGTVTTYGYTF; CDR3 DNA: TGTGCCAGCAGCTTAGCCGGGACAGTCACGACCTATGGCTACACCTTC